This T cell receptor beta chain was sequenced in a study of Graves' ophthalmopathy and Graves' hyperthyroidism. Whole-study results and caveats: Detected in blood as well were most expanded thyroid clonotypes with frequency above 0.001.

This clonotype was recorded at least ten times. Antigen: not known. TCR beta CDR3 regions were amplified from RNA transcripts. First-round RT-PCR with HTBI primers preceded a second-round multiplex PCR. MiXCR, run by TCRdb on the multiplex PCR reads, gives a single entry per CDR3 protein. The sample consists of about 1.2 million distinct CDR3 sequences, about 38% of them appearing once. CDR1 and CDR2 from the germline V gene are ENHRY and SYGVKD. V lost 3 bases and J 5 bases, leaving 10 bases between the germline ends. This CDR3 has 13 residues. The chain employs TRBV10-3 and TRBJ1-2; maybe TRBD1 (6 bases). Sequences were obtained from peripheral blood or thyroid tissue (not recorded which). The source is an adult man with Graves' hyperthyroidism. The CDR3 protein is CAISDSGAYGYTF. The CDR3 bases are TGTGCCATCAGTGATTCAGGGGCATATGGCTACACCTTC.